The 3 T cell receptor beta chains listed next were all sequenced from one sample in a study of T cell repertoires in cytomegalovirus infection. TCRdb used MiXCR to reprocess the reads, holding one entry per CDR3 protein. The sample contains about 360,000 distinct CDR3 sequences, 18% of which appear only once. Sequenced input: PBMCs. The receptors were sampled from a human donor in good health (CMV status not recorded). Some clones in this sample may be carry-over from other donors' samples.

This clonotype was found a few times. V and J are TRBV5-1 and TRBJ1-1, with D hard to call. The V end was cut by 5 bases, the J end by 1 base, with 15 bases between. From germline, CDR1 is SGHRS and CDR2 YFSETQ. CDR3 size: 15 residues. The CDR3 reads CASRLLLGGNTEAFF. The CDR3 DNA sequence: TGCGCCAGCAGACTCCTGTTAGGAGGGAACACTGAAGCTTTCTTT.

The rearrangement uses TRBV28 and TRBJ2-7; unclear D gene. Germline loops: CDR1 MDHEN, CDR2 SYDVKM. The CDR3 consists of 10 residues. Trimming left V 5 bases short and J 5 bases short, with 4 bases between. In DNA, the CDR3 is TGTGCCAGCAGTACTGACGAGCAGTACTTC. Encoded protein: CASSTDEQYF.

The rearrangement uses TRBV29-1 and TRBJ1-3, with D perhaps matching TRBD1 (5 bases). This CDR3 contains 13 residues. CDR1 is SQVTM, CDR2 ANQGSEA, per germline. Trimming took off 4 bases at V and 2 bases at J, with 9 bases between the two ends. The chain's CDR3 is CSVGRGTGNTIYF. CDR3 bases: TGCAGCGTTGGAAGGGGCACTGGAAACACCATATATTTT.